Listed below are T cell receptor beta chains from one sample, sequenced in a study of T cells in Graves' hyperthyroidism and ophthalmopathy. Via MiXCR, TCRdb re-called the multiplex PCR reads, giving one row per CDR3 protein. The sample gives about 590,000 distinct CDR3 sequences, around 14% of which show up once; around 7.5% is in the top ten. What was sequenced was blood. The source is a woman in her thirties with Graves' hyperthyroidism. Both conserved end residues are part of each CDR3. The D gene is left open where the match is weak. Clone size is stated in some rows and not others, as once, few, many or a class when expanded.

v_call	j_call	d_call	clone_size	cdr3_aa	cdr3_nt
TRBV11-2	TRBJ1-3	.	.	CASSSLPTRQVGEYTIYF	TGTGCCAGCAGCTCCTTACCCACTAGACAGGTCGGGGAATACACCATATATTTT
TRBV5-6	TRBJ1-1	.	few	CASSFGFGPVDVSRGTTEAFF	TGTGCCAGCAGCTTTGGCTTCGGCCCCGTAGACGTGAGTCGGGGAACGACTGAAGCTTTCTTT
TRBV27	TRBJ2-2	.	many	CASSPRQRLNTGELFF	TGTGCCAGCAGTCCACGACAGAGATTGAACACCGGGGAGCTGTTTTTT
TRBV5-6	TRBJ2-2	TRBD2	.	CASSPPHTSGRDGGELFF	TGTGCCAGCAGCCCCCCCCATACTAGCGGGAGGGACGGCGGGGAGCTGTTTTTT
TRBV7-2	TRBJ1-4	.	few	CASSLGDFNEKLFF	TGTGCCAGCAGCCTCGGAGACTTTAATGAAAAACTGTTTTTT
TRBV6-1	TRBJ2-3	TRBD1	many	CASRRDRRTDTQYF	TGTGCCAGTAGGCGGGACAGGCGCACAGATACGCAGTATTTT
TRBV7-2	TRBJ1-3	.	.	CASSLGQGTGNTIYF	TGTGCCAGCAGCTTAGGTCAGGGGACTGGAAACACCATATATTTT
TRBV6-2/TRBV6-3	TRBJ2-2	TRBD2	few	CATESGLAMNTGELFF	TGTGCCACCGAGTCCGGACTAGCGATGAACACCGGGGAGCTGTTTTTT
TRBV28	TRBJ2-5	TRBD1	.	CASGGTGGETQYF	TGTGCCAGCGGGGGGACAGGGGGCGAGACCCAGTACTTC
TRBV20-1	TRBJ2-7	TRBD2	many	CSAMLAGGSHEQYF	TGCAGTGCTATGCTAGCGGGAGGGTCCCACGAGCAGTACTTC
TRBV30	TRBJ2-3	TRBD2	few	CAWRPYSGRKTDTQYF	TGTGCCTGGAGGCCTTATAGCGGGAGGAAGACAGATACGCAGTATTTT
TRBV12-5	TRBJ2-1	TRBD2	few	CASGSGTSGGEQFF	TGTGCTAGTGGTTCGGGGACTAGCGGGGGTGAGCAGTTCTTC
TRBV7-9	TRBJ2-5	TRBD1	many	CASSSEAGTGGGETQYF	TGTGCCAGCAGCTCCGAAGCGGGGACAGGGGGCGGCGAGACCCAGTACTTC
TRBV30	TRBJ1-2	.	.	CAWWTGNYGYTF	TGTGCCTGGTGGACGGGGAACTATGGCTACACCTTC
TRBV18	TRBJ2-4	TRBD1	many	CASSPPGTENIQYF	TGTGCCAGCTCACCACCCGGGACAGAAAACATTCAGTACTTC
TRBV20-1	TRBJ2-1	.	many	CSATGPGGLYNEQFF	TGCAGTGCTACTGGTCCTGGCGGGCTTTACAATGAGCAGTTCTTC
TRBV10-3	TRBJ2-1	TRBD2	.	CAICTSGPNNEQFF	TGTGCCATCTGTACTAGCGGGCCTAACAATGAGCAGTTCTTC
TRBV29-1	TRBJ2-7	.	few	CSVEGVGGGAYEQYF	TGCAGCGTTGAAGGGGTGGGAGGGGGGGCCTACGAGCAGTACTTC